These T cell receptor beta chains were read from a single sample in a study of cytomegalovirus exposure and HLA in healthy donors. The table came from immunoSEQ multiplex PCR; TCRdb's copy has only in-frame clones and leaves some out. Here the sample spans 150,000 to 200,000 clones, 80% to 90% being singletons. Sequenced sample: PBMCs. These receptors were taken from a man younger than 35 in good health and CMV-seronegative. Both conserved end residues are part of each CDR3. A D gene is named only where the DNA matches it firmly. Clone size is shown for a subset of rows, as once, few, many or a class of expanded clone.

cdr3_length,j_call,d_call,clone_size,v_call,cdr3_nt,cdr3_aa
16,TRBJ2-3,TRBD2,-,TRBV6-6,TGTGCCAGCAGTCCACGGGTTCGGGGGGTTCGGGATACGCAGTATTTT,CASSPRVRGVRDTQYF
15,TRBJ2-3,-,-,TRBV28,TGTGCCAGCAGTTCCACTCGGAGGGTTTCAGATACGCAGTATTTT,CASSSTRRVSDTQYF
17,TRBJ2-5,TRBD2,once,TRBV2,TGTGCCAGCAGTGAAGGGTCTAGCGGGAGGGCAAGGGAGACCCAGTACTTC,CASSEGSSGRARETQYF
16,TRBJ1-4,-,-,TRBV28,TGTGCCAGCAGTTTTTTAACGAGGGATGCTAATGAAAAACTGTTTTTT,CASSFLTRDANEKLFF
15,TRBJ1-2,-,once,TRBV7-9,TGTGCCAGCAGCTTAGTAAACAGGGTAGGCTATGGCTACACCTTC,CASSLVNRVGYGYTF
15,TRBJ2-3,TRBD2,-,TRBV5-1,TGCGCCAGCTCCTTTAGCGGGGAACCGACAGATACGCAGTATTTT,CASSFSGEPTDTQYF
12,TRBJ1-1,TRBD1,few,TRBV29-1,TGCAGCGTGAACAGGGGAAGCGCTGAAGCTTTCTTT,CSVNRGSAEAFF
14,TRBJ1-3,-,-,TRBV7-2,TGTGCCAGCAGCTTAGGGGGGCAGGGAAACACCATATATTTT,CASSLGGQGNTIYF
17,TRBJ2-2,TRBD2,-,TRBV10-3,TGTGCCATCAGTGAGTCCCAACTAGCGGGAACCACCGGGGAGCTGTTTTTT,CAISESQLAGTTGELFF
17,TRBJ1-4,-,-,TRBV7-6,TGTGCCAGCAGCTTAGCGCTCTGGGGGCAAGATAATGAAAAACTGTTTTTT,CASSLALWGQDNEKLFF
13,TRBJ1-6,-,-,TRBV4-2,TGTGCCAGCAGCCCAGAAGTTGGGCCGTCCCTCCACTTT,CASSPEVGPSLHF
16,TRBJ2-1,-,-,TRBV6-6,TGTGCCAGCCGAGTTCGAGGGGGGGCCCTCAACAATGAGCAGTTCTTC,CASRVRGGALNNEQFF
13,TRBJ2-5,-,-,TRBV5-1,TGCGCCAGCAGCCGGACTCGTGAGGAGACCCAGTACTTC,CASSRTREETQYF
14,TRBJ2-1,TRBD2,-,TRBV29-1,TGCAGCGTTGCACTAGCGGGAGCCTACAATGAGCAGTTCTTC,CSVALAGAYNEQFF
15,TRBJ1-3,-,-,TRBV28,TGTGCCAGCAGTTTACCCTCGGGATTGAGCAACACCATATATTTT,CASSLPSGLSNTIYF
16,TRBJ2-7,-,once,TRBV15,TGTGCCACCAGCAGAGATCGGGAGATGCCTGCCTACGAGCAGTACTTC,CATSRDREMPAYEQYF
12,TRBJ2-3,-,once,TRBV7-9,TGTGCCAGCAGTATGGAGGTGGATACGCAGTATTTT,CASSMEVDTQYF
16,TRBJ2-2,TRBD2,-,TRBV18,TGTGCCAGCTCACCACGGGGCGGGAGTGGCACCGGGGAGCTGTTTTTT,CASSPRGGSGTGELFF
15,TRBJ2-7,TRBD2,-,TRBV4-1,TGCGCCAGCAGCCAACCCACTAGCGGCAGCTACGAGCAGTACTTC,CASSQPTSGSYEQYF
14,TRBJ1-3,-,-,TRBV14,TGTGCCAGCAGCCCGAGATGGGACAGAAACACCATATATTTT,CASSPRWDRNTIYF
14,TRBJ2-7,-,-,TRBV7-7,TGTGCCAGCAGCTTAGCCGAGGACTCCTACGAGCAGTACTTC,CASSLAEDSYEQYF
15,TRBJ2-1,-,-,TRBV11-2,TGTGCCAGCAGCGTACTAGCAGAGCCGGCAAATGAGCAGTTCTTC,CASSVLAEPANEQFF
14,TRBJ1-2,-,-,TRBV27,TGTGCCAGCAGTTCCGCCGGGGGGCGCTTGGGCTACACCTTC,CASSSAGGRLGYTF
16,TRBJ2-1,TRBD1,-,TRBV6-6,TGTGCCAGCAGCTTCCGGATGGGACAGCTTTACAATGAGCAGTTCTTC,CASSFRMGQLYNEQFF
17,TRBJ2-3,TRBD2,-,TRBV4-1,TGCGCCAGCAGCCAAGAGGGGCTAGCGGGAGGTGGGGATACGCAGTATTTT,CASSQEGLAGGGDTQYF
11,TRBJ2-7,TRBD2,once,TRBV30,TGTGCCTCCGGACTAGGGCCAGAGCAGTACTTC,CASGLGPEQYF
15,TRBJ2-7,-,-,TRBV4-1,TGCGCCAGCAGCCAGGGCTTAGTGGGCTCCTACGAGCAGTACTTC,CASSQGLVGSYEQYF
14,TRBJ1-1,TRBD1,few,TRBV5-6,TGTGCCAGCAGCTTGGGGAGGGGGCTCACTGAAGCTTTCTTT,CASSLGRGLTEAFF
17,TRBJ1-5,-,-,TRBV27,TGTGCCAGCAGTTTAACCCCCCCAGGGGATAGCAATCAGCCCCAGCATTTT,CASSLTPPGDSNQPQHF
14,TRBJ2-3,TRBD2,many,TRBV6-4,TGTGCCAGCAGTGCTAGCGGGGGCACAGATACGCAGTATTTT,CASSASGGTDTQYF
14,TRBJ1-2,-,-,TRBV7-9,TGTGCCAGCAGCTTAGCGAGTACAGTACTTGGCTACACCTTC,CASSLASTVLGYTF
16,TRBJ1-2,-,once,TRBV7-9,TGTGCCAGCAGCCCCCCCACGGTCCGGGAGGACTATGGCTACACCTTC,CASSPPTVREDYGYTF